The 23 T cell receptor beta chains below all came from one sample that was sequenced in a study of T cell repertoires in cytomegalovirus infection. MiXCR, applied by TCRdb to the reads, yields one record per CDR3 protein. The sample holds approximately 390,000 distinct CDR3 sequences; approximately 30% are singletons and the top ten take roughly 12%. Antigen specificity for these receptors is unknown. Sequencing was performed on cultured PBMCs, taken from culture after CMV antigen stimulation. These TCRs come from a human donor in good health (CMV status not recorded). Some clones in this sample may be carry-over from other donors' samples.

This clonotype was observed at least ten times. The V call is TRBV7-2, the J call TRBJ2-1, with 8 positions matching TRBD2. The trim removed 0 bases at V and 5 bases at J, leaving 6 bases unmatched. Looked up from germline, CDR1 is SGHTA and CDR2 is FQGNSA. CDR3 length: 16 residues. The CDR3, as DNA: TGTGCCAGCAGCTTAGCTGGGACTAGGAGGCACAATGAGCAGTTCTTC. Its translation is CASSLAGTRRHNEQFF.

This clonotype was counted ten times or more. The rearrangement joins TRBV7-2 to TRBJ1-4; 8 bases agree with TRBD1. Germline V gene lookup returns CDR1 SGHTA and CDR2 FQGNSA. J gave up 13 bases and V 5 bases, and 12 bases lay outside the gene matches. This CDR3 is built from 14 residues. CDR3 sequence: CASSRGQGPTRLFF. DNA for the CDR3: TGTGCCAGCAGCCGCGGACAGGGCCCAACCCGACTGTTTTTT.

This clonotype was seen a handful of times. V usage is TRBV7-4 and J usage is TRBJ1-1; perhaps TRBD1 as D (5 bases). Trimming cost V 1 base and J 4 bases, with 28 bases left between them. The length of the CDR3 is 20 residues. Germline V gene lookup returns CDR1 SGHVT and CDR2 SQSDAQ. The CDR3 is CASSLGGGQGWSTGATEAFF. The CDR3 nucleotides read TGTGCCAGCAGCTTAGGCGGAGGTCAGGGATGGTCAACTGGGGCCACTGAAGCTTTCTTT.

CDR3 DNA sequence: TGTGCCAGCACGGCTCAGGTCAGCAATCAGCCCCAGCATTTT. It translates to CASTAQVSNQPQHF. The chain employs TRBV12-3 or TRBV12-4 and TRBJ1-5; no clear D gene. Trimming took 7 bases from V and 1 from J, leaving 11 bases between them. The CDR3 length is 14 residues.

The V gene is TRBV7-2, the J gene TRBJ1-1; no firm D call. V shed 1 base and J shed 1 base, with 7 bases lying between them. The CDR3 extends over 14 amino acids. The germline gives CDR1 SGHTA, CDR2 FQGNSA. Here the CDR3 reads CASSLVPWNTEAFF. DNA for the CDR3: TGTGCCAGCAGCTTAGTACCCTGGAACACTGAAGCTTTCTTT.

The chain employs TRBV4-1 and TRBJ2-7; TRBD2 is a possible D gene (5 bases). Looked up from germline, CDR1 is MGHRA and CDR2 is YSYEKL. CDR3 size: 13 residues. V lost 0 bases, J lost 2 bases, and 5 bases lay in between. This CDR3 reads CASSQELAYEQYF. CDR3 nucleotides: TGCGCCAGCAGCCAAGAACTAGCCTACGAGCAGTACTTC.

The chain has TRBV6-1 and TRBJ2-6; no firm D call. Germline CDR1 and CDR2: MNHNS and SASEGT. The CDR3 runs 16 residues. V was cut by 9 bases and J by 4 bases, with 19 bases left in between. The CDR3 DNA reads TGTGCCAGTTCCTTTACGGGCCCATGGGGGGCCAACGTCCTGACTTTC. Translated: CASSFTGPWGANVLTF.

The chain joins TRBV4-3 to TRBJ1-1, with D uncertain. The CDR3 sequence is 15 residues long. The germline V gene encodes CDR1 LGHNA and CDR2 YSLEER. Trimming cost V 1 base and J 0 bases, with 9 bases left between them. CDR3: CASSQGEGMNTEAFF. CDR3 in DNA: TGCGCCAGCAGCCAAGGGGAGGGTATGAACACTGAAGCTTTCTTT.

This clonotype was observed a handful of times. The J gene is TRBJ2-7, the V gene TRBV28; TRBD2 matches 8 bases. The CDR3 has 14 residues. V was pared by 10 bases and J by 9 bases, with 17 bases of the junction left unmatched. CDR1 and CDR2 (germline): MDHEN, SYDVKM. The CDR3 loop is CATSPSKRERWQYF. As DNA, the CDR3 is TGTGCCACCTCTCCATCCAAGCGGGAGCGTTGGCAGTACTTC.

This clonotype was seen many times. The rearrangement links TRBV7-8 to TRBJ2-7; 10 bases map to TRBD1. The CDR3 extends over 15 amino acids. The trim removed 4 bases at V and 7 bases at J, leaving 10 bases unmatched. Germline values: CDR1 SGHVS, CDR2 FQNEAQ. In DNA form, the CDR3 reads TGTGCCAGCAGCTCCGCCGGGACAGGGGCACAGGAGCAGTACTTC. It encodes CASSSAGTGAQEQYF.

The rearrangement links TRBV11-2 to TRBJ2-1; D gene uncertain. CDR3 length: 13 amino acids. V gave up 1 base and J gave up 13 bases, with 14 bases separating them. Per the germline V gene, CDR1 is SGHAT and CDR2 is FQNNGV. The CDR3 sequence: CASSLAASRVQFF. As DNA, the CDR3 is TGTGCCAGCAGCTTAGCCGCGTCTCGCGTCCAGTTCTTC.

This chain connects TRBV15 to TRBJ1-5; 8 bases fit TRBD1. V was pared by 0 bases and J by 6 bases, with 7 bases of the junction left unmatched. The germline gives CDR1 LNHNV, CDR2 YYDKDF (reference sequence). There are 16 residues in the CDR3. The CDR3 DNA reads TGTGCCACCAGCAGAGATTTTACAGGGGGACCTCAGCCCCAGCATTTT. Protein sequence: CATSRDFTGGPQPQHF.

This clonotype has only a few counts. For the CDR3, the DNA is TGTGCCAGCAGCCTTGGGGACAGGGGGCTGGGCACAGATACGCAGTATTTT. This encodes CASSLGDRGLGTDTQYF. The gene calls are TRBV7-9 and TRBJ2-3; 12 bases match TRBD1. Per the germline V gene, CDR1 is SEHNR and CDR2 is FQNEAQ (reference sequence). The ends lost 5 bases at V and 1 base at J; junction bases unmatched: 7. CDR3 length equals 17 residues.

The rearrangement joins TRBV7-9 to TRBJ2-3; TRBD2 matches at 11 bases. V shed 1 base and J 4 bases; nucleotides not matched to a gene: 4. Germline V gene sequence: CDR1 SEHNR, CDR2 FQNEAQ (reference sequence). The CDR3 consists of 16 residues. DNA of the CDR3: TGTGCCAGCAGCTTAGGACTAGCGGGAATGGCAGATACGCAGTATTTT. This codes for CASSLGLAGMADTQYF.

The table lists this clonotype with a few counts. The chain recombines TRBV24-1 with TRBJ2-1; the match to TRBD1 covers 9 bases. There are 14 residues in the CDR3. Losses at the gene ends were 8 bases for V and 3 bases for J; bases not matched to a gene: 4. From germline, CDR1 is KGHDR and CDR2 SFDVKD. CDR3 amino acids: CATTGQGSYNEQFF. CDR3 DNA sequence: TGTGCCACCACGGGACAGGGCAGCTACAATGAGCAGTTCTTC.

For the CDR3, the DNA is TGCGCCAGCAGCTTGGGGTTTCGAGCGGGAGGCGTACTGAGCTCCTACAATGAGCAGTTCTTC. Residues: CASSLGFRAGGVLSSYNEQFF. The rearrangement links TRBV5-1 to TRBJ2-1, with 9 bases aligning to TRBD2. The CDR3 spans 21 residues. Per the germline V gene, CDR1 is SGHRS and CDR2 is YFSETQ. V shed 0 bases and J 0 bases; nucleotides not matched to a gene: 16.

The chain recombines TRBV7-2 with TRBJ2-1, with D possibly TRBD2 on 6 matching bases. This CDR3 comprises 14 residues. Trimming left V 5 bases short and J 7 bases short, with 15 bases between. CDR1 SGHTA and CDR2 FQGNSA come from the germline V gene. The CDR3, as DNA: TGTGCCAGCAGCCCGGGACTCGCTATGAATGAGCAGTTCTTC. Translating it yields CASSPGLAMNEQFF. The whole variable domain, remainder taken from reference TRBV7-2 and TRBJ2-1, is GAGVSQSPSNKVTEKGKDVELRCDPISGHTALYWYRQSLGQGLEFLIYFQGNSAPDKSGLPSDRFSAERTGGSVSTLTIQRTQQEDSAVYLCASSPGLAMNEQFFGPGTRLTVL.

This clonotype was seen only a few times. The rearrangement uses TRBV28 and TRBJ2-7; TRBD1 aligns across 7 bases. Germline assignment: CDR1 MDHEN and CDR2 SYDVKM. The CDR3 contains 15 residues. V lost 5 bases to trimming and J lost 5 bases; unmatched junction nucleotides: 12. DNA for the CDR3: TGTGCCAGCAGTCCGGGGACAGCCTCGATCGACGAGCAGTACTTC. Translation gives CASSPGTASIDEQYF.

This clonotype was recorded a few times. DNA of the CDR3: TGTGCCATCAATAAGGACAGGGGAAATCAGCCCCAGCATTTT. It yields the protein CAINKDRGNQPQHF. The J gene is TRBJ1-5, the V gene TRBV10-3; 9 nucleotides agree with TRBD1. V shed 7 bases and J 4 bases; nucleotides not matched to a gene: 5. Germline CDR1 ENHRY, CDR2 SYGVKD. This CDR3 is built from 14 residues.

The V gene is TRBV30, the J gene TRBJ2-2; D is unresolved. V lost 3 bases and J 1 base, leaving 6 bases between the germline ends. The CDR3 consists of 13 residues. The V gene's germline CDR1 is GTSNPN and CDR2 SVGIG (reference sequence). CDR3 coding DNA: TGTGCCTGGAGAAGTCAGAACACCGGGGAGCTGTTTTTT. As protein: CAWRSQNTGELFF.

The V and J genes are TRBV11-3 and TRBJ2-2; 9 positions agree with TRBD1. The germline V gene encodes CDR1 SGHNT and CDR2 YENEEA. With 5 bases clipped from V and 3 bases from J, the junction kept 4 bases outside the gene matches. The CDR3 has 15 residues. The CDR3 is CASSQGQGYTGELFF. The CDR3 DNA sequence: TGTGCCAGCAGCCAAGGACAGGGGTACACCGGGGAGCTGTTTTTT.

V is TRBV27 and J is TRBJ2-1; 9 bases fit TRBD2. Germline CDR1 is MNHEY and CDR2 is SMNVEV (reference sequence). The CDR3 length is 13 residues. Germline trimming cut 7 bases from V and 13 bases from J; bases unmatched to any gene: 11. CDR3 DNA: TGTGCCAGCACCGCGGGAGGGCTCCGCCGACAGTTCTTC. Translation: CASTAGGLRRQFF.

This clonotype has more than one count but fewer than ten. The chain joins TRBV28 to TRBJ1-3; a weak D match, TRBD1 (5 bases). The CDR3 has 13 amino acids. Germline-derived CDR1 and CDR2 are MDHEN and SYDVKM. The V end was cut by 7 bases, the J end by 0 bases, with 7 bases between. CDR3 sequence (DNA): TGTGCCAGCATAAGGGGCTCTGGAAACACCATATATTTT. This translates into CASIRGSGNTIYF.